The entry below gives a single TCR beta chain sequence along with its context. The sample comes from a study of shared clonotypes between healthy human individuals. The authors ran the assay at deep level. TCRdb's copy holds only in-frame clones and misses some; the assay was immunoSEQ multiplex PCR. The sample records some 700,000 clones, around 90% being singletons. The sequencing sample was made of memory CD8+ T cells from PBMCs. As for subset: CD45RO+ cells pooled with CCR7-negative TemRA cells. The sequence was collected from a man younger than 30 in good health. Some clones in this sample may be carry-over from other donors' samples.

The CDR3 region is CASLGAYGYTF. The CDR3 coding sequence is TGTGCCAGCCTAGGGGCATACGGCTACACCTTC. The V gene is TRBV2, the J gene TRBJ1-2; tentative D call: TRBD1 (5 bases). The CDR3 contains 11 residues. Per the germline V gene, CDR1 is SNHLY and CDR2 is FYNNEI. The ends were cut back, 8 bases at V and 8 bases at J, with 12 bases in the middle.